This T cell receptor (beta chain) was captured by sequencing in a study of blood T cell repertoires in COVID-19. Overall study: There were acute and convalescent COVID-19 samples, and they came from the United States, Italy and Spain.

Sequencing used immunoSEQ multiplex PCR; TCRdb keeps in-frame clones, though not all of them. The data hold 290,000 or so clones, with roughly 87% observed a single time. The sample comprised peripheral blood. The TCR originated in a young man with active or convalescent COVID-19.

This CDR3 reads CASSVRDSAYEQYF. As DNA, the CDR3 is TGTGCCAGCAGCGTCCGGGACAGCGCCTACGAGCAGTACTTC. This chain joins TRBV9 and TRBJ2-7; 7 nucleotides align to TRBD1. The CDR3 loop spans 14 amino acids. CDR1 and CDR2 from the germline V gene are SGDLS and YYNGEE. Trimming took 2 bases from V and 2 from J; bases not matched to a gene: 4.